These 20 T cell receptor beta chains originate from one sample sequenced in a study of Graves' ophthalmopathy and Graves' hyperthyroidism. For repertoire sequencing, the TCR beta CDR3 regions were amplified from RNA transcripts. HTBI-primed first-round RT-PCR preceded second-round multiplex PCR. TCRdb re-called the multiplex PCR reads with MiXCR, one entry per CDR3 protein. Counted here are about 740,000 distinct CDR3 sequences, 40% occurring once; the ten biggest clones make up roughly 45%. The source material was peripheral blood. These receptors were collected from an adult man with Graves' ophthalmopathy.

The V and J genes are TRBV29-1 and TRBJ2-7; D may be TRBD1 (5 bases). The V and J ends lost 4 bases and 0 bases respectively, with 10 bases between them. Germline CDR1 and CDR2: SQVTM and ANQGSEA. The length of the CDR3 is 13 residues. The CDR3 reads CSVARASSYEQYF. The DNA of the CDR3 is TGCAGCGTTGCCAGGGCTAGCTCCTACGAGCAGTACTTC.

This clonotype has a count of ten or more. The rearrangement links TRBV7-2 to TRBJ1-1, with a weak D call TRBD1 (5 bases). V lost 4 bases to trimming and J lost 4 bases, with 10 bases between them. Germline-derived CDR1 and CDR2 are SGHTA and FQGNSA. The CDR3 is 13 amino acids. The CDR3 bases are TGTGCCAGCAGCTCTACGGGACTCACTGAAGCTTTCTTT. Its protein product is CASSSTGLTEAFF. Using reference TRBV7-2 and TRBJ1-1 for the parts outside the CDR3, the full variable domain is GAGVSQSPSNKVTEKGKDVELRCDPISGHTALYWYRQSLGQGLEFLIYFQGNSAPDKSGLPSDRFSAERTGGSVSTLTIQRTQQEDSAVYLCASSSTGLTEAFFGQGTRLTVV.

This sequence joins TRBV25-1 and TRBJ2-5; no definite D call. CDR3 length: 13 residues. CDR1 is MGHDK, CDR2 SYGVNS, per germline. Trimming cost V 8 bases and J 5 bases, with 15 bases left between them. The CDR3 is CASVVWQPETQYF. The CDR3 coding sequence is TGTGCCAGCGTTGTCTGGCAGCCTGAGACCCAGTACTTC.

This clonotype showed up many times. The V call is TRBV7-3, the J call TRBJ2-7, with D possibly TRBD1 on 6 matching bases. Looked up from germline, CDR1 is SGHTA and CDR2 is FQGTGA. V gave up 6 bases and J gave up 3 bases, with 12 bases separating them. The CDR3 extends over 13 amino acids. This CDR3 is CASSPKTGYEQYF. The DNA of the CDR3 is TGTGCCAGCAGTCCGAAGACAGGCTACGAGCAGTACTTC.

In this sample, this clonotype turned up a few times. The chain carries TRBV6-5 and TRBJ1-2; D gene ambiguous. This CDR3 comprises 17 residues. Trimming took 3 bases from V and 4 from J, leaving 21 bases between them. CDR1 is MNHEY, CDR2 SVGAGI, per germline. The CDR3 loop is CASSYNQLGGQTYGYTF. The CDR3, as DNA: TGTGCCAGCAGTTATAATCAACTGGGAGGGCAGACCTATGGCTACACCTTC.

The table lists this clonotype with many counts. The V call is TRBV7-8, the J call TRBJ1-4, with D hard to call. The germline V and J ends were trimmed by 5 bases and 7 bases, with 8 bases remaining between them. CDR1 and CDR2 from the germline V gene are SGHVS and FQNEAQ. This CDR3 is built from 12 residues. CDR3 protein: CASSRSSEKLFF. In DNA, the CDR3 is TGTGCCAGCAGCCGATCCAGTGAAAAACTGTTTTTT.

Ten or more counts support this clonotype. The V and J genes are TRBV2 and TRBJ2-5; maybe TRBD2 (5 bases). This CDR3 is built from 12 residues. Germline V gives CDR1 SNHLY, CDR2 FYNNEI. The germline V and J ends were trimmed by 4 bases and 4 bases, with 7 bases remaining between them. This CDR3 is CASSGTLETQYF. CDR3 DNA: TGTGCCAGCAGTGGGACTCTAGAGACCCAGTACTTC.

This clonotype has a single count. J is TRBJ2-2 and V is TRBV5-1, with D perhaps TRBD2 (6 bases). From germline, CDR1 is SGHRS and CDR2 YFSETQ. This CDR3 comprises 16 residues. The V end was cut by 4 bases, the J end by 1 base, with 14 bases between. The CDR3 is CASSKRRGMNTGELFF. The DNA of the CDR3 is TGCGCCAGCAGCAAACGGAGGGGCATGAACACCGGGGAGCTGTTTTTT.

This clonotype was picked up a small number of times. The chain employs TRBV24-1 and TRBJ1-1, with a tentative D call TRBD1 (5 bases). Germline CDR1 is KGHDR and CDR2 is SFDVKD. This CDR3 is 14 amino acids long. V was pared by 0 bases and J by 10 bases, with 14 bases between. This CDR3 is CATSDLSGTFGAFF. For the CDR3, the DNA is TGTGCCACCAGTGATTTGTCAGGGACTTTTGGAGCTTTCTTT.

J is TRBJ1-1 and V is TRBV6-1, with no clear D. V shed 7 bases and J shed 0 bases, with 9 bases lying between them. Germline CDR1 MNHNS, CDR2 SASEGT. CDR3 length equals 13 residues. The CDR3 DNA reads TGTGCCAGCACAGAGAAGATGAACACTGAAGCTTTCTTT. Its protein product is CASTEKMNTEAFF.

The chain has TRBV7-9 and TRBJ2-5; the match to TRBD2 covers 7 bases. CDR1 and CDR2 from the germline V gene are SEHNR and FQNEAQ (reference sequence). V gave up 5 bases and J gave up 2 bases; unmatched junction bases: 20. This CDR3 region has 19 residues. The CDR3 coding sequence is TGTGCCAGCAGCGTTGAGGGAGGGGAGGACTCCGGGGAACAAGAGACCCAGTACTTC. Translating it yields CASSVEGGEDSGEQETQYF.

V and J are TRBV19 and TRBJ1-1, with TRBD1 matching over 8 bases. The V segment lost 7 bases and the J segment 0 bases; nucleotides outside the gene matches: 13. The CDR3 length is 17 residues. Germline V gene lookup returns CDR1 LNHDA and CDR2 SQIVND (reference sequence). The CDR3 DNA reads as TGTGCCAGTAACCTCGGGACAGGAGTTTACATGAACACTGAAGCTTTCTTT. This sequence encodes CASNLGTGVYMNTEAFF.

A remark on this clonotype: The conserved phenylalanine or tryptophan normally closing the CDR3 is absent here, so this likely arose from a read error. The V call is TRBV11-3, the J call TRBJ2-5, with a possible D match to TRBD1 (6 bases). Germline loops: CDR1 SGHNT, CDR2 YENEEA. V was clipped by 6 bases and J by 3 bases, with 11 bases between them. The CDR3 has 13 residues. The CDR3 DNA reads as TGTGCCAGCAGTTCCTACAGGGAAGAGACCCAGTACGTC. Translated, it gives CASSSYREETQYV.

This clonotype turned up a few times. The chain combines TRBV9 with TRBJ1-2, with a possible D match to TRBD1 (5 bases). V was pared by 5 bases and J by 8 bases, with 13 bases between. Per germline, CDR1 SGDLS and CDR2 YYNGEE. The CDR3 spans 12 residues. In DNA form, the CDR3 reads TGTGCCAGCAGTCCTGGGGGGACCGGCTACACCTTC. This gives the protein CASSPGGTGYTF.

V gene TRBV25-1 combines with J gene TRBJ2-2; D perhaps matches TRBD1 (6 bases). The CDR3 consists of 16 residues. V lost 6 bases and J lost 0, with 14 bases in between. Germline V CDR1 and CDR2: MGHDK, SYGVNS. The CDR3 reads CASRPDRIANTGELFF. The CDR3 coding sequence is TGTGCCAGCAGGCCTGACAGGATCGCGAACACCGGGGAGCTGTTTTTT.

This rearrangement joins TRBV25-1 to TRBJ1-1; 8 bases are shared with TRBD1. Germline values: CDR1 MGHDK, CDR2 SYGVNS. CDR3 length: 13 residues. Trimming removed 6 bases from V and 5 bases from J; junction bases left unmatched: 5. The CDR3 sequence: CASRATGVTEAFF. The CDR3 nucleotides are TGTGCCAGCAGGGCGACAGGGGTTACTGAAGCTTTCTTT.

The chain carries TRBV2 and TRBJ2-6; TRBD2 aligns across 8 bases. This CDR3 is built from 16 residues. The germline CDR1 and CDR2 sequences are SNHLY and FYNNEI. V was clipped by 2 bases and J by 4 bases; unmatched bases: 4. The CDR3 DNA sequence: TGTGCCAGCAGTGAATGCGGGGGGTTAGGGGCCAACGTCCTGACTTTC. It codes for CASSECGGLGANVLTF.

This clonotype was detected a few times. The chain uses TRBV5-1 and TRBJ1-2, with D hard to call. The germline gives CDR1 SGHRS, CDR2 YFSETQ. This CDR3 region has 14 residues. Trimming removed 0 bases at V and 2 bases at J, with 8 bases between. CDR3 loop: CASSLDYQNYGYTF. The DNA of the CDR3 is TGCGCCAGCAGCTTGGATTATCAGAACTATGGCTACACCTTC.

This clonotype was counted between two and nine times. The chain uses TRBV2 and TRBJ1-4; D might be TRBD1 (5 bases). The CDR3 runs 18 residues. The germline CDR1 and CDR2 sequences are SNHLY and FYNNEI. The V end lost 0 bases, the J end lost 0 bases, and 14 bases lay between the germline ends. For the CDR3, the DNA is TGTGCCAGCAGTGAAGCTTTAGGGGTGTCTGCAACTAATGAAAAACTGTTTTTT. Translating gives CASSEALGVSATNEKLFF.

The V call is TRBV4-3, the J call TRBJ1-2; the D is unclear. CDR1 and CDR2 from the germline V gene are LGHNA and YSLEER. Deletions cut 2 bases from V and 3 bases from J, with 7 bases between. The CDR3 consists of 13 residues. CDR3 bases: TGCGCCAGCAGCCAACCTCTGGACTATGGCTACACCTTC. Translation gives CASSQPLDYGYTF.